One sample yielded the 24 T cell receptor beta chains listed below, sequenced in a study of shared clonotypes between healthy human individuals. Repertoires were generated with immunoSEQ multiplex PCR, while TCRdb's copy carries only in-frame clones and drops some. The data hold 2 million to 2.5 million clones, with approximately 90% observed a single time. Source material: naive CD4+ T cells from PBMCs. This sample's subset: CD45RA+ positively selected. These receptors all come from a man aged 18 to 30 in good health. Some clones in this sample may be carry-over from other donors' samples.

The rearrangement uses TRBV6-5 and TRBJ2-3; 7 positions match TRBD1. This CDR3 has 14 amino acids. The junction had 7 bases not matched to a gene; V was cut back by 5 bases and J by 5 bases. Per the germline V gene, CDR1 is MNHEY and CDR2 is SVGAGI. The CDR3 DNA is TGTGCCAGCAGTACTGGACAGGTTATAGATACGCAGTATTTT. This translates into CASSTGQVIDTQYF.

The chain employs TRBV5-1 and TRBJ2-1, with D hard to call. Looked up from germline, CDR1 is SGHRS and CDR2 is YFSETQ. This CDR3 spans 14 amino acids. The V gene lost 0 bases and the J gene lost 3 bases, with 7 bases spanning the gap. CDR3 coding DNA: TGCGCCAGCAGCTTGGTACAGCTCTACAATGAGCAGTTCTTC. Its protein product is CASSLVQLYNEQFF.

This sequence joins TRBV10-3 and TRBJ2-1; TRBD2 aligns across 8 bases. The trim removed 5 bases at V and 7 bases at J, leaving 10 bases unmatched. The germline V gene has CDR1 ENHRY and CDR2 SYGVKD. The CDR3 runs to 15 residues. The CDR3 sequence: CAISKKLADRNEQFF. The DNA of the CDR3 is TGTGCCATCAGTAAGAAACTAGCGGATCGGAATGAGCAGTTCTTC.

This chain joins TRBV10-3 and TRBJ1-1; D unclear. Germline loops: CDR1 ENHRY, CDR2 SYGVKD. V shed 2 bases and J shed 1 base, with 11 bases lying between them. This CDR3 is built from 15 residues. The CDR3 sequence is CAISEPRFTNTEAFF. As DNA, the CDR3 is TGTGCCATCAGTGAGCCCAGGTTCACGAACACTGAAGCTTTCTTT.

The CDR3 sequence is CASRGVGTSGRVYEQYF. Written as DNA, the CDR3 is TGCGCCAGCAGGGGGGTGGGGACTAGCGGGAGGGTCTACGAGCAGTACTTC. The genes are TRBV10-1 and TRBJ2-7; 16 bases match TRBD2. Per germline, CDR1 WNHNN and CDR2 SYGVQD (reference sequence). CDR3 length equals 17 residues. V trimming: 6 bases; J trimming: 3 bases; junction bases outside the gene matches: 8.

The CDR3 coding sequence is TGTGCCAGCAGTGAATGGGAAGGCGGCACCGGGGAGCTGTTTTTT. It codes for CASSEWEGGTGELFF. The V gene is TRBV25-1, the J gene TRBJ2-2, with D uncertain. The CDR3 sequence is 15 residues long. The V gene lost 1 base and the J gene lost 4 bases, with 10 bases spanning the gap. Per the germline V gene, CDR1 is MGHDK and CDR2 is SYGVNS.

The chain carries TRBV6-5 and TRBJ2-7; the match to TRBD1 covers 8 bases. Losses at the gene ends were 6 bases for V and 4 bases for J; bases not matched to a gene: 5. The germline gives CDR1 MNHEY, CDR2 SVGAGI. This CDR3 comprises 13 residues. The CDR3 sequence is CASSRDRIYEQYF. CDR3 nucleotide sequence: TGTGCCAGCAGCCGGGACAGGATTTACGAGCAGTACTTC.

A single count supports this clone. The rearrangement uses TRBV28 and TRBJ2-3, with D perhaps matching TRBD1 or TRBD2 (5 bases each). The CDR3 sequence is 16 residues long. Per germline, CDR1 MDHEN and CDR2 SYDVKM. Trimming removed 0 bases at V and 5 bases at J, with 15 bases between. This chain's CDR3 is CASSLWSGTGGDTQYF. In DNA, the CDR3 is TGTGCCAGCAGTTTATGGTCAGGGACCGGAGGAGATACGCAGTATTTT.

The chain uses TRBV29-1 and TRBJ2-3; the D call may be TRBD1 or TRBD2 (6 bases each). The germline CDR1 and CDR2 sequences are SQVTM and ANQGSEA. This CDR3 spans 15 amino acids. The V end lost 7 bases, the J end lost 1 base, and 18 bases lay between the germline ends. The CDR3 DNA follows: TGCAGCGCCGATCAGGGGCGGGGAGGCACAGATACGCAGTATTTT. Protein product: CSADQGRGGTDTQYF.

CDR3 amino acids: CASRLAGTYNEQFF. The CDR3, as DNA: TGTGCCAGCAGACTAGCGGGAACCTACAATGAGCAGTTCTTC. The genes are TRBV28 and TRBJ2-1; 10 nucleotides align to TRBD2. The V segment lost 6 bases and the J segment 2 bases; nucleotides outside the gene matches: 1. Germline V gives CDR1 MDHEN, CDR2 SYDVKM. The CDR3 sequence is 14 residues long.

V usage is TRBV6-1 and J usage is TRBJ1-3, with a weak D call TRBD1 (6 bases). CDR1 and CDR2 from the germline V gene are MNHNS and SASEGT. The V end was cut by 10 bases, the J end by 0 bases, with 13 bases between. This CDR3 has 14 residues. The CDR3 region is CATLGQSSGNTIYF. The DNA for the CDR3 is TGTGCCACCCTAGGACAGTCCTCTGGAAACACCATATATTTT.

J is TRBJ2-1 and V is TRBV14; no firm D call. Germline V lookup: CDR1 SGHDN, CDR2 FVKESK. The CDR3 has 12 amino acids. Trimming removed 4 bases from V and 15 bases from J, with 16 bases in between. CDR3 nucleotides: TGTGCCAGCAGCCCCTCGGGCTCCCTGGGGTTCTTC. Amino acids: CASSPSGSLGFF.

This chain connects TRBV7-8 to TRBJ1-2, with 8 positions matching TRBD1. The ends lost 5 bases at V and 7 bases at J; junction bases unmatched: 12. Germline V gene lookup returns CDR1 SGHVS and CDR2 FQNEAQ. This CDR3 has 15 amino acids. The CDR3 loop reads CASSTHGQGLGGYTF. In DNA form, the CDR3 reads TGTGCCAGCAGCACCCATGGACAGGGTCTGGGTGGCTACACCTTC.

The gene calls are TRBV5-1 and TRBJ1-1; weak D call: TRBD1 (6 bases). Trimming took off 0 bases at V and 3 bases at J, with 15 bases between the two ends. From germline, CDR1 is SGHRS and CDR2 YFSETQ. The CDR3 runs to 16 residues. CDR3 nucleotides: TGCGCCAGCAGCTTGGAAGGGGGGGCGCCGGACACTGAAGCTTTCTTT. The encoded protein is CASSLEGGAPDTEAFF.

V usage is TRBV29-1 and J usage is TRBJ2-3; TRBD1 aligns across 8 bases. The CDR3 extends over 13 amino acids. V dropped 7 bases and J dropped 2; count of bases not matched to a gene: 5. Germline V gene lookup returns CDR1 SQVTM and CDR2 ANQGSEA. The CDR3 is CSGDRGSTDTQYF. In nucleotides, the CDR3 is TGCAGCGGTGACAGGGGCTCCACAGATACGCAGTATTTT.

This clone has only a few counts. The chain employs TRBV10-3 and TRBJ1-1; no reliable D call. The CDR3 consists of 11 residues. CDR1 and CDR2 from the germline V gene are ENHRY and SYGVKD. Trimming stripped 5 bases from V and 1 base from J, with 2 bases between. The CDR3 spells CAISQNTEAFF. The CDR3 nucleotides are TGTGCCATCAGTCAGAACACTGAAGCTTTCTTT.

The chain's CDR3 is CASSYRVLGAGETQYF. The DNA of the CDR3 is TGTGCCAGCAGCTACCGGGTGTTGGGGGCCGGGGAGACCCAGTACTTC. J is TRBJ2-5 and V is TRBV7-2; the D gene is possibly TRBD1 (6 bases). The CDR3 runs to 16 residues. Per germline, CDR1 SGHTA and CDR2 FQGNSA. V was shortened by 4 bases and J by 5 bases, with 20 bases between the two germline ends.

The chain uses TRBV2 and TRBJ2-3, with D unclear. The germline V gene has CDR1 SNHLY and CDR2 FYNNEI. The CDR3 contains 12 residues. V was trimmed by 10 bases and J by 6 bases, leaving 14 bases between them. Here the CDR3 reads CATNLRWDTQYF. Written as DNA, the CDR3 is TGTGCCACCAACCTCAGGTGGGATACGCAGTATTTT.

The chain carries TRBV4-3 and TRBJ2-7; 7 bases map to TRBD2. Germline lookup yields CDR1 LGHNA and CDR2 YSLEER. Germline trimming cut 4 bases from V and 2 bases from J; bases unmatched to any gene: 5. This CDR3 is 14 amino acids long. CDR3 residues: CASSPSRGTYEQYF. CDR3 DNA sequence: TGCGCCAGCAGCCCCTCGCGGGGGACCTACGAGCAGTACTTC.

The chain recombines TRBV2 with TRBJ2-1; TRBD1 matches 9 bases. The CDR3 loop spans 14 amino acids. V shed 6 bases and J 8 bases; nucleotides not matched to a gene: 8. Germline lookup yields CDR1 SNHLY and CDR2 FYNNEI. In nucleotides, the CDR3 is TGTGCCAGCAGAATGGACAGGGGAAGCGATGAGCAGTTCTTC. Its translation is CASRMDRGSDEQFF.

Details on this clone: The same CDR3 arises from other DNA sequences in this sample as well. The chain joins TRBV9 to TRBJ2-2, with D uncertain. V lost 0 bases, J lost 6 bases, and 3 bases lay in between. Germline V gene sequence: CDR1 SGDLS, CDR2 YYNGEE. The CDR3 has 12 amino acids. In DNA, the CDR3 is TGTGCCAGCAGCGTAGGATCCGGGGAGCTGTTTTTT. Amino acid sequence: CASSVGSGELFF. The full variable domain, rest sourced from reference TRBV9 and TRBJ2-2, is DSGVTQTPKHLITATGQRVTLRCSPRSGDLSVYWYQQSLDQGLQFLIQYYNGEERAKGNILERFSAQQFPDLHSELNLSSLELGDSALYFCASSVGSGELFFGEGSRLTVL.

This chain connects TRBV25-1 to TRBJ1-1; D perhaps matches TRBD1 (5 bases). The CDR3 has 13 residues. Trimming stripped 5 bases from V and 4 bases from J, with 11 bases between. CDR1 and CDR2 from the germline V gene are MGHDK and SYGVNS. As DNA, the CDR3 is TGTGCCAGCAGTATGGGCAGGGCCACTGAAGCTTTCTTT. Translating gives CASSMGRATEAFF.

V gene TRBV5-1 combines with J gene TRBJ2-3, with TRBD1 identical over 9 bases. CDR1 is SGHRS and CDR2 is YFSETQ in the germline V gene. The CDR3 has 17 amino acids. The V gene end was trimmed by 3 bases and the J gene end by 1 base; junction bases not matched to a gene: 9. The CDR3 sequence is CASSWEPQGAGTDTQYF. CDR3 DNA sequence: TGCGCCAGCAGCTGGGAACCACAGGGGGCCGGCACAGATACGCAGTATTTT. The full variable domain, rest sourced from reference TRBV5-1 and TRBJ2-3, is KAGVTQTPRYLIKTRGQQVTLSCSPISGHRSVSWYQQTPGQGLQFLFEYFSETQRNKGNFPGRFSGRQFSNSRSEMNVSTLELGDSALYLCASSWEPQGAGTDTQYFGPGTRLTVL.

The rearrangement joins TRBV5-1 to TRBJ2-1; D ambiguous. CDR1 and CDR2 from the germline V gene are SGHRS and YFSETQ. The length of the CDR3 is 13 residues. Trimming pared 0 bases from V and 7 bases from J, leaving 8 bases between. DNA of the CDR3: TGCGCCAGCAGCTTGGACGGTATTAATGAGCAGTTCTTC. Its protein is CASSLDGINEQFF. Together with reference TRBV5-1 and TRBJ2-1, the CDR3 gives the full variable domain: KAGVTQTPRYLIKTRGQQVTLSCSPISGHRSVSWYQQTPGQGLQFLFEYFSETQRNKGNFPGRFSGRQFSNSRSEMNVSTLELGDSALYLCASSLDGINEQFFGPGTRLTVL.